The 26 T cell receptor beta chains below come from one sample, sequenced in a study of shared clonotypes between healthy human individuals. This table comes from immunoSEQ multiplex PCR, and its TCRdb copy is limited to in-frame clones, with some not included. The sample yields around 2.3 million clones, approximately 94% seen once. The sequenced sample consisted of naive CD4+ T cells sorted from blood. Subset of the sample: CD45RA+ positively selected. These receptors all come from a man between 18 and 29 years old in good health.

V is TRBV6-5 and J is TRBJ2-7, with D tentatively TRBD1 (6 bases). Germline V lookup: CDR1 MNHEY, CDR2 SVGAGI. The CDR3 extends over 12 amino acids. Trimming removed 6 bases at V and 5 bases at J, with 11 bases between. The CDR3 loop is CASRTGLDEQYF. The CDR3 nucleotides read TGTGCCAGCAGGACAGGTTTAGACGAGCAGTACTTC.

This clone was recorded once. This chain connects TRBV2 to TRBJ2-1; TRBD2 matches at 7 bases. V shed 7 bases, J shed 0 bases, and the junction held 6 bases outside the gene matches. The germline gives CDR1 SNHLY, CDR2 FYNNEI. The CDR3 covers 15 residues. The CDR3 nucleotides are TGTGCCAGCAAGACAGCGGGGAGCTCCTACAATGAGCAGTTCTTC. This encodes CASKTAGSSYNEQFF.

This chain uses TRBV6-5 with TRBJ2-1, with 9 bases fitting TRBD2. The V and J ends lost 6 bases and 4 bases, in that order; junction bases with no gene match: 7. The V gene's germline CDR1 is MNHEY and CDR2 SVGAGI. The CDR3 totals 15 residues. The DNA for the CDR3 is TGTGCCAGCAGCCGACTAGCGGACCCGTACAATGAGCAGTTCTTC. This gives the protein CASSRLADPYNEQFF.

This clone was seen once. The CDR3 region is CASSLGLAGTSYEQYF. DNA for the CDR3: TGTGCCAGCAGCTTGGGACTAGCGGGAACCTCCTACGAGCAGTACTTC. J is TRBJ2-7 and V is TRBV5-8, with 11 bases fitting TRBD2. V shed 0 bases, J shed 0 bases, and the junction held 2 bases outside the gene matches. The CDR3 sequence is 16 residues long. The V gene's germline CDR1 is SGHTS and CDR2 YDEGEE.

This chain joins TRBV14 and TRBJ2-3, with D unresolved. CDR3 size: 14 residues. V was trimmed by 8 bases and J by 1 base, leaving 13 bases between them. Per the germline V gene, CDR1 is SGHDN and CDR2 is FVKESK. The CDR3 reads CASSSRVGTDTQYF. CDR3 in DNA: TGTGCCAGCTCCTCCCGGGTGGGCACAGATACGCAGTATTTT.

V and J are TRBV2 and TRBJ1-6, with 7 bases matching TRBD1. V gave up 9 bases and J gave up 2 bases; unmatched junction bases: 4. Germline V CDR1 and CDR2: SNHLY, FYNNEI. The CDR3 is 14 residues long. Here the CDR3 DNA reads TGTGCCAGGGCGGGGACAGCCTATAATTCACCCCTCCACTTT. Protein: CARAGTAYNSPLHF.

The chain carries TRBV20-1 and TRBJ1-5; D perhaps matches TRBD1 (5 bases). This CDR3 is 11 amino acids long. Trimming took off 6 bases at V and 11 bases at J, with 14 bases between the two ends. Germline assignment: CDR1 DFQATT and CDR2 SNEGSKA (reference sequence). The CDR3 loop is CSAAGETTQHF. CDR3 sequence (DNA): TGCAGTGCCGCGGGGGAGACGACCCAGCATTTT.

This clone appeared once. This chain connects TRBV6-6 to TRBJ2-7; D gene uncertain. The germline V gene encodes CDR1 MNHNY and CDR2 SVGAGI (reference sequence). The ends were cut back, 0 bases at V and 6 bases at J, with 12 bases in the middle. The CDR3 is made up of 14 amino acids. This CDR3 is CASSYSGPTAEQYF. CDR3 DNA sequence: TGTGCCAGCAGTTACTCAGGGCCCACTGCCGAGCAGTACTTC.

The chain couples TRBV27 to TRBJ2-1; TRBD2 matches 14 bases. The germline V gene has CDR1 MNHEY and CDR2 SMNVEV (reference sequence). J gave up 5 bases and V 5 bases, and 5 bases lay outside the gene matches. CDR3 length equals 16 residues. CDR3 sequence (DNA): TGTGCCAGCAGTCCTCGGACTAGCGGGGGGCACAATGAGCAGTTCTTC. Its protein product is CASSPRTSGGHNEQFF.

This clone was counted between two and nine times. V and J are TRBV4-1 and TRBJ2-1, with 11 bases fitting TRBD2. Trimming removed 3 bases from V and 5 bases from J; junction bases left unmatched: 3. Germline CDR1 and CDR2: MGHRA and YSYEKL. This CDR3 is built from 15 residues. Here the CDR3 reads CASSHPLAGDNEQFF. CDR3 DNA: TGCGCCAGCAGCCACCCACTAGCGGGGGACAATGAGCAGTTCTTC.

V and J are TRBV5-1 and TRBJ2-5; D possibly corresponds to TRBD1 (6 bases). V lost 2 bases, J lost 1 base, and 9 bases lay in between. The CDR3 is made up of 14 amino acids. CDR1 and CDR2 from the germline V gene are SGHRS and YFSETQ. The CDR3 DNA follows: TGCGCCAGCAGCTTACTGGACAGCCAAGAGACCCAGTACTTC. Protein product: CASSLLDSQETQYF.

CDR3 coding DNA: TGCGCCAGCAGCTTGGAGGATCCGAGCAATCAGCCCCAGCATTTT. Protein sequence: CASSLEDPSNQPQHF. The chain has TRBV5-1 and TRBJ1-5; D is unresolved. Germline-derived CDR1 and CDR2 are SGHRS and YFSETQ. The CDR3 covers 15 residues. The V end lost 0 bases, the J end lost 1 base, and 8 bases lay between the germline ends. The full variable domain, with the rest looked up from reference TRBV5-1 and TRBJ1-5, is KAGVTQTPRYLIKTRGQQVTLSCSPISGHRSVSWYQQTPGQGLQFLFEYFSETQRNKGNFPGRFSGRQFSNSRSEMNVSTLELGDSALYLCASSLEDPSNQPQHFGDGTRLSIL.

The chain combines TRBV18 with TRBJ2-1, with 12 bases matching TRBD2. With V trimmed by 3 bases and J by 7 bases, 10 bases remained unmatched. The CDR3 loop spans 17 amino acids. Germline CDR1 KGHSH, CDR2 LQKENI. CDR3 loop: CASSPSGGLAGGNEQFF. DNA for the CDR3: TGTGCCAGCTCACCCTCCGGAGGCCTAGCGGGAGGGAATGAGCAGTTCTTC.

The V and J genes are TRBV9 and TRBJ1-6; possible D gene TRBD1, 6 bases. Germline assignment: CDR1 SGDLS and CDR2 YYNGEE. Trimming left V 0 bases short and J 14 bases short, with 15 bases between. The length of the CDR3 is 14 residues. The CDR3: CASSVASGGGSLHF. CDR3 nucleotide sequence: TGTGCCAGCAGCGTAGCCTCAGGAGGGGGTTCCCTCCACTTT.

This chain connects TRBV6-6 to TRBJ2-7; D is uncertain. V lost 5 bases to trimming and J lost 2 bases, with 13 bases between them. The length of the CDR3 is 14 residues. CDR1 MNHNY and CDR2 SVGAGI come from the germline V gene (reference sequence). CDR3 amino acids: CASSRHSRPYEQYF. The CDR3, as DNA: TGTGCCAGCAGTCGCCACTCGAGGCCCTACGAGCAGTACTTC.

Turning to this clone: Other DNA sequences in this specimen translate into the identical CDR3. In nucleotides, the CDR3 is TGTGCCAGCAGCTTATCCCCCCAAGAGACCCAGTACTTC. It specifies CASSLSPQETQYF. This sequence joins TRBV7-2 and TRBJ2-5; D is unresolved. CDR1 is SGHTA, CDR2 FQGNSA, per germline. The CDR3 covers 13 residues. The germline V and J ends were trimmed by 2 bases and 1 base, with 5 bases remaining between them.

On this clone: The sample contains more than one DNA sequence encoding this CDR3. The chain recombines TRBV7-9 with TRBJ2-7; TRBD1 matches at 8 bases. V trimming: 4 bases; J trimming: 2 bases; junction bases outside the gene matches: 4. Per germline, CDR1 SEHNR and CDR2 FQNEAQ (reference sequence). The CDR3 has 14 amino acids. The CDR3 nucleotides read TGTGCCAGCAGCTCGGGACAGGCCCCCTACGAGCAGTACTTC. Its protein is CASSSGQAPYEQYF.

The J gene is TRBJ2-1, the V gene TRBV2, with 9 nucleotides matching TRBD1. Germline loops: CDR1 SNHLY, CDR2 FYNNEI. V gave up 6 bases and J gave up 5 bases; unmatched junction bases: 5. This CDR3 contains 14 residues. The chain's CDR3 is CASRTGGLDNEQFF. The CDR3 DNA sequence: TGTGCCAGCAGAACAGGGGGCTTGGACAATGAGCAGTTCTTC.

As regards this clone: The identical CDR3 is also encoded by other nucleotide sequences in the sample. The chain uses TRBV10-1 and TRBJ2-5, with D unclear. This CDR3 has 11 amino acids. The V gene's germline CDR1 is WNHNN and CDR2 SYGVQD (reference sequence). The V end was cut by 3 bases, the J end by 5 bases, with 4 bases between. CDR3 amino acids: CASSDGETQYF. As DNA, the CDR3 is TGCGCCAGCAGTGATGGGGAGACCCAGTACTTC.

In the case of this clone: Within the sample, other DNA sequences also encode this same CDR3. This chain connects TRBV19 to TRBJ1-5; 8 nucleotides line up with TRBD1. From germline, CDR1 is LNHDA and CDR2 SQIVND (reference sequence). The trim removed 3 bases at V and 2 bases at J, leaving 3 bases unmatched. The CDR3 totals 15 residues. The CDR3 sequence is CASSIGQGGNQPQHF. The CDR3 DNA is TGTGCCAGTAGTATCGGACAGGGAGGCAATCAGCCCCAGCATTTT.

The chain uses TRBV19 and TRBJ2-3; TRBD2 matches at 7 bases. CDR1 LNHDA and CDR2 SQIVND come from the germline V gene (reference sequence). The CDR3 loop spans 16 amino acids. Trimming took 6 bases from V and 3 from J; bases not matched to a gene: 12. This CDR3 reads CASSIARLAGTDTQYF. In nucleotides, the CDR3 is TGTGCCAGTAGCATCGCTAGACTAGCAGGGACAGATACGCAGTATTTT.

The V gene is TRBV5-1, the J gene TRBJ2-6; 7 bases agree with TRBD1. Germline V gene lookup returns CDR1 SGHRS and CDR2 YFSETQ. This CDR3 spans 17 amino acids. V dropped 4 bases and J dropped 0; count of bases not matched to a gene: 7. The CDR3: CASSPPDRPSGANVLTF. In nucleotides, the CDR3 is TGCGCCAGCAGCCCCCCGGACAGGCCCTCTGGGGCCAACGTCCTGACTTTC.

The gene calls are TRBV7-9 and TRBJ1-3; no clear D. The CDR3 is made up of 16 amino acids. The V and J ends lost 2 bases and 0 bases respectively, with 11 bases between them. Germline CDR1 reads SEHNR; CDR2 reads FQNEAQ (reference sequence). This chain's CDR3 is CASSLLGQSSGNTIYF. The CDR3, as DNA: TGTGCCAGCAGCTTATTGGGCCAGAGCTCTGGAAACACCATATATTTT.

This chain joins TRBV30 and TRBJ1-2; TRBD1 agrees at 10 bases. Germline V gives CDR1 GTSNPN, CDR2 SVGIG (reference sequence). This CDR3 comprises 15 residues. The V segment lost 6 bases and the J segment 0 bases; nucleotides outside the gene matches: 7. CDR3 sequence (DNA): TGTGCCTGCCGGGACAGGGGAATCCCTAACTATGGCTACACCTTC. This encodes CACRDRGIPNYGYTF.

The chain is built from TRBV30 and TRBJ2-7; 7 positions match TRBD1. The CDR3 sequence is 14 residues long. The ends lost 1 base at V and 0 bases at J; junction bases unmatched: 3. From germline, CDR1 is GTSNPN and CDR2 SVGIG (reference sequence). The CDR3 DNA reads TGTGCCTGGAGTGCGACAGGGAGCTCCTACGAGCAGTACTTC. It yields the protein CAWSATGSSYEQYF.

Concerning this clone: The same CDR3 arises from other DNA sequences in this sample as well. The V and J genes are TRBV6-1 and TRBJ1-2; D gene ambiguous. There are 13 residues in the CDR3. Deletions cut 0 bases from V and 4 bases from J, with 6 bases between. The germline V gene encodes CDR1 MNHNS and CDR2 SASEGT. CDR3 sequence (DNA): TGTGCCAGCAGTGAAGCGGGCTTCTATGGCTACACCTTC. Its translation: CASSEAGFYGYTF.